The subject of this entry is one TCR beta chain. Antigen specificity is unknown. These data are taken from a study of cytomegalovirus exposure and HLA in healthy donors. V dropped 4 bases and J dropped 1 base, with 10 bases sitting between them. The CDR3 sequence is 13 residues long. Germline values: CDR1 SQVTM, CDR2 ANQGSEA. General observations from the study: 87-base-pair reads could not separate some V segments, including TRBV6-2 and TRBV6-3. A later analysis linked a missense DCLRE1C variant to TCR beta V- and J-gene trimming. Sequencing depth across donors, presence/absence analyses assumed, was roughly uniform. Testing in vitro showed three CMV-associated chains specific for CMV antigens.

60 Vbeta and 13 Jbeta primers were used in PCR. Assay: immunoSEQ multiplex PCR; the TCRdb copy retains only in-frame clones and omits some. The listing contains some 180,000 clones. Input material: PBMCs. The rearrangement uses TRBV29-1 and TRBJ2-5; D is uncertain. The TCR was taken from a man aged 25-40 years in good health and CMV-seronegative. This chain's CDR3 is CSVVQNSQETQYF. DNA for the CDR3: TGCAGCGTTGTTCAAAACAGCCAAGAGACCCAGTACTTC.